One sample yielded the 4 T cell receptor beta chains listed below, sequenced in a study of OX40 agonist ivuxolimab in advanced cancers. Repertoires were generated with immunoSEQ multiplex PCR, while TCRdb's copy carries only in-frame clones and drops some. Counted here are about 92,000 clones, 90% to 95% occurring once; the ten biggest clones make up 0.25% to 0.35%. Sequencing used CD4+ or CD8+ T cells sorted from blood, obtained in a trial of the OX40 agonist ivuxolimab. These receptors were obtained from an adult with an advanced solid tumor such as melanoma, head and neck, liver or kidney cancer.

This chain connects TRBV18 to TRBJ2-7; TRBD1 matches 7 bases. V lost 1 base and J lost 2; bases outside the gene matches: 2. Germline CDR1 and CDR2: KGHSH and LQKENI. CDR3 length: 14 amino acids. CDR3 sequence: CASSPQGATYEQYF. The CDR3 bases are TGTGCCAGCTCACCACAGGGGGCCACCTACGAGCAGTACTTC.

The rearrangement joins TRBV7-8 to TRBJ2-1; D gene ambiguous. CDR3 size: 13 residues. Trimming took off 4 bases at V and 9 bases at J, with 13 bases between the two ends. Germline CDR1 is SGHVS and CDR2 is FQNEAQ. Here the CDR3 reads CASSSRRSGEQFF. CDR3 nucleotides: TGTGCCAGCAGCTCCAGACGCTCCGGTGAGCAGTTCTTC.

The rearrangement uses TRBV5-1 and TRBJ2-1; weak D call: TRBD2 (5 bases). V lost 4 bases to trimming and J lost 7 bases, with 18 bases between them. Germline V gene lookup returns CDR1 SGHRS and CDR2 YFSETQ. The CDR3 loop spans 15 amino acids. This CDR3 reads CASSLQSGAINEQFF. CDR3 coding DNA: TGCGCCAGCAGCCTACAAAGCGGAGCCATAAATGAGCAGTTCTTC.

V is TRBV21-1 and J is TRBJ2-7; the D segment call TRBD2 is taken from the table without a DNA check. TRBV21-1 is listed as a pseudogene. The CDR3 is made up of 16 amino acids. The CDR3, as DNA: TGTGCCAGCAGCAAACTCCCTAGTATGAGCCCCTACGAGCAGTACTTC. Amino acids: CASSKLPSMSPYEQYF.